This T cell receptor beta chain derives from a study of cytomegalovirus exposure and HLA in healthy donors. The trim removed 2 bases at V and 1 base at J, leaving 5 bases unmatched. This CDR3 region has 15 residues. Looked up from germline, CDR1 is SGDLS and CDR2 is YYNGEE. Study-wide results and caveats: Subsequent analysis of the 120 or so validation repertoires found a tendency for first-cohort TCR clusters to co-occur. The authors confirmed in vitro that three CMV-associated chains were specific for CMV antigens.

Comments on this clone: Its cognate antigen is unknown.

Profiling relied on immunoSEQ multiplex PCR, and the TCRdb table lists in-frame clones only, not all of them. The profile shows 110,000 or so clones, 80% to 90% of them singletons. This rearrangement joins TRBV9 to TRBJ1-2; 7 bases align to TRBD1. This clonotype was sampled from a man aged 18 to 35 in good health and CMV-seropositive. Sequences were obtained from PBMCs. CDR3 sequence (DNA): TGTGCCAGCAGCGTCGGCCGGGACAGTAACTATGGCTACACCTTC. This gives the protein CASSVGRDSNYGYTF.